One and the same sample provided the 2 T cell receptor beta chains below, sequenced in a study of control samples from healthy donors and cancer patients. TCRdb keeps only in-frame clones here, not all; method: immunoSEQ multiplex PCR. The table shows 100,000 to 150,000 clones, with approximately 90% occurring only once. The sample was blood. The receptors shown here come from a woman in her fifties or sixties in good health.

The chain joins TRBV6-5 to TRBJ1-5; D not certain. The germline V gene encodes CDR1 MNHEY and CDR2 SVGAGI. V was clipped by 10 bases and J by 6 bases, with 10 bases between them. The length of the CDR3 is 11 residues. CDR3 in DNA: TGTGCCATCGGGCAGGCTCAGCCCCAGCATTTT. Amino acid sequence: CAIGQAQPQHF.

This chain connects TRBV5-4 to TRBJ2-1, with a tentative D call TRBD2 (5 bases). Germline loops: CDR1 SGHNT, CDR2 YYREEE (reference sequence). The CDR3 contains 13 residues. V lost 1 base to trimming and J lost 9 bases, with 11 bases between them. CDR3 sequence (DNA): TGTGCCAGCAGCTTGAAAGTACTAGGTGAGCAGTTCTTC. Amino acid sequence: CASSLKVLGEQFF.